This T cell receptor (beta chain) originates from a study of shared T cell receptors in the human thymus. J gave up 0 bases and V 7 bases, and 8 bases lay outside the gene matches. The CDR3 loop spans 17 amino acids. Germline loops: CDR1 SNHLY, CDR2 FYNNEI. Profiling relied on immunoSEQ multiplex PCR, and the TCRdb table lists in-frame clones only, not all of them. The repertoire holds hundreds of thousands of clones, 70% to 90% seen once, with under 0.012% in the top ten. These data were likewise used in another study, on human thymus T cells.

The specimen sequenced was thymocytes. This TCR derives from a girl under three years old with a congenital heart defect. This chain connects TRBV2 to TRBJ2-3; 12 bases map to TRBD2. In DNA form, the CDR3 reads TGTGCCAGCAAACTAGCGGGGGGAGGGTCTAGCACAGATACGCAGTATTTT. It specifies CASKLAGGGSSTDTQYF.